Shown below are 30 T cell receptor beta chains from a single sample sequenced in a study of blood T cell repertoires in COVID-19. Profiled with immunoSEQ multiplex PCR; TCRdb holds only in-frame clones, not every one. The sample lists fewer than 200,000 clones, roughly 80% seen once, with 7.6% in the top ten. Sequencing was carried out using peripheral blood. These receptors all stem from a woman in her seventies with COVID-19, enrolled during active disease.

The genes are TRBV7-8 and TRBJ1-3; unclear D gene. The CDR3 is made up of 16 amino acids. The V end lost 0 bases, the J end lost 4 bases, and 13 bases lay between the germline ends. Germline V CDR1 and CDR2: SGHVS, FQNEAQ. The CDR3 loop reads CASSLALKASGNTIYF. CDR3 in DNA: TGTGCCAGCAGCTTAGCCCTCAAAGCGTCGGGAAACACCATATATTTT. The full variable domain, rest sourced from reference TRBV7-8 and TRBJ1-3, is GAGVSQSPRYKVAKRGQDVALRCDPISGHVSLFWYQQALGQGPEFLTYFQNEAQLDKSGLPSDRFFAERPEGSVSTLKIQRTQQEDSAVYLCASSLALKASGNTIYFGEGSWLTVV.

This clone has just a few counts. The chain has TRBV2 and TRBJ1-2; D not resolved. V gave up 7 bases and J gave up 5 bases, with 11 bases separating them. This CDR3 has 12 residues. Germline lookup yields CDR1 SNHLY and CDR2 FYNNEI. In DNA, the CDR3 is TGTGCCAGCAAGGACTTGGGATATGGCTACACCTTC. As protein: CASKDLGYGYTF.

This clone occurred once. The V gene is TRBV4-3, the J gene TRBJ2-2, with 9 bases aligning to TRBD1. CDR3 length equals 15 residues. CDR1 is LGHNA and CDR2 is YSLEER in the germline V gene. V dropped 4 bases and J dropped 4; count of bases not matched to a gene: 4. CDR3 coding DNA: TGCGCCAGCAGCCTTAAGGACAGGGGCACCGGGGAGCTGTTTTTT. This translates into CASSLKDRGTGELFF.

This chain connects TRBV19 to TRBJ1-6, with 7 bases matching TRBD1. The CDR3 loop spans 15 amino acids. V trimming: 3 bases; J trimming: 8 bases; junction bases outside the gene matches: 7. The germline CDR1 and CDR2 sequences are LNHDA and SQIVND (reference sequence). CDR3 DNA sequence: TGTGCCAGTAGTATGAAAGGGACAGCCTATTCACCCCTCCACTTT. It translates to CASSMKGTAYSPLHF.

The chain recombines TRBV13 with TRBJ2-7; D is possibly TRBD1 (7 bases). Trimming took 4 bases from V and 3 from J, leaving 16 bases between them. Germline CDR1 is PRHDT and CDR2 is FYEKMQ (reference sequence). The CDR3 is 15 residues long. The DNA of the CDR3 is TGTGCCAGCAGCTCCCTTCGACAGGGAGGCTACGAGCAGTACTTC. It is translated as CASSSLRQGGYEQYF.

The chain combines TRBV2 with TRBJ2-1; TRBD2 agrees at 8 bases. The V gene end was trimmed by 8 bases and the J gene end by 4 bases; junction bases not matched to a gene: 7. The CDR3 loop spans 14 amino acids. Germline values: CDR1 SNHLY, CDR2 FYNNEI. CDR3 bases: TGTGCCAGCCTTCGGGAGGGGTTTTACAATGAGCAGTTCTTC. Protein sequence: CASLREGFYNEQFF.

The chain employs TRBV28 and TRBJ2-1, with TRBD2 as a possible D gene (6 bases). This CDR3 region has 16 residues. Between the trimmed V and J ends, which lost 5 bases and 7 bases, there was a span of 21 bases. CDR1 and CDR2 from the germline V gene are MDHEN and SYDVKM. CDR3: CASSPSTRSLGNEQFF. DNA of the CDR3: TGTGCCAGCAGTCCATCGACTAGAAGCCTCGGGAATGAGCAGTTCTTC.

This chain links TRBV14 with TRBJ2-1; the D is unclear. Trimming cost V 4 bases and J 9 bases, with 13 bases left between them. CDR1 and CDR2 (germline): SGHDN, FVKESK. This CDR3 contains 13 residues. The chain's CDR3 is CASSPALFGEQFF. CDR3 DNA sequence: TGTGCCAGCAGCCCAGCGTTATTCGGTGAGCAGTTCTTC.

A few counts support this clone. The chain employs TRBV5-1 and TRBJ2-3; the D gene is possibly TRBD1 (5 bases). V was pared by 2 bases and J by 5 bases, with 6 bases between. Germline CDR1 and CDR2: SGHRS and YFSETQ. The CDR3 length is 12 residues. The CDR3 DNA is TGCGCCAGCAGCTTTCAGGGAGATACGCAGTATTTT. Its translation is CASSFQGDTQYF.

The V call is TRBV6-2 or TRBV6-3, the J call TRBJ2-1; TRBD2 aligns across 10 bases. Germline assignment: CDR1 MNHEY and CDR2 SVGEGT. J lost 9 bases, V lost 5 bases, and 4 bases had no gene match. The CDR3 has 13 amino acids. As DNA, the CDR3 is TGTGCCAGCAGTCTCCGACTAGCGGGTGAGCAGTTCTTC. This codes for CASSLRLAGEQFF.

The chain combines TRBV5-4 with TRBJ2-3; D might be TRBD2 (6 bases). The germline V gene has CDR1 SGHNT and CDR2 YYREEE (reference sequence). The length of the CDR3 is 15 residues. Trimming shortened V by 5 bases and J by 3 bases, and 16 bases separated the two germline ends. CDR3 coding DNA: TGTGCCAGCAGTCGTTCGGGAGTCGGGACAGATACGCAGTATTTT. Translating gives CASSRSGVGTDTQYF.

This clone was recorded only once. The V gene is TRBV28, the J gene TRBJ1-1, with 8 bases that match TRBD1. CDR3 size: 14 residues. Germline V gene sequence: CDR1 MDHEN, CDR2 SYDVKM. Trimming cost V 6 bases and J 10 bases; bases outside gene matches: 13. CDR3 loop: CASREYRGEGPAFF. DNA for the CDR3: TGTGCCAGCAGGGAATACAGGGGGGAGGGGCCAGCTTTCTTT.

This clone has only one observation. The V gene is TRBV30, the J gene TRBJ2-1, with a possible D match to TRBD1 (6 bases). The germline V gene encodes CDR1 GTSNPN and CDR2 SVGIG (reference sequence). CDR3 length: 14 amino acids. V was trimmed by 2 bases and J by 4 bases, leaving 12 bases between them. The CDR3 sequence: CAWSRSQGYNEQFF. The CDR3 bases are TGTGCCTGGAGTAGATCACAGGGTTACAATGAGCAGTTCTTC.

As DNA, the CDR3 is TGTGCCTGGAGTACAGGGGGCTTTGCCTACGAGCAGTACTTC. This encodes CAWSTGGFAYEQYF. This chain uses TRBV30 with TRBJ2-7; TRBD1 matches at 9 bases. The germline gives CDR1 GTSNPN, CDR2 SVGIG (reference sequence). V was pared by 2 bases and J by 2 bases, with 4 bases of the junction left unmatched. The CDR3 runs to 14 residues. The full variable domain, with the rest looked up from reference TRBV30 and TRBJ2-7, is SQTIHQWPATLVQPVGSPLSLECTVEGTSNPNLYWYRQAAGRGLQLLFYSVGIGQISSEVPQNLSASRPQDRQFILSSKKLLLSDSGFYLCAWSTGGFAYEQYFGPGTRLTVT.

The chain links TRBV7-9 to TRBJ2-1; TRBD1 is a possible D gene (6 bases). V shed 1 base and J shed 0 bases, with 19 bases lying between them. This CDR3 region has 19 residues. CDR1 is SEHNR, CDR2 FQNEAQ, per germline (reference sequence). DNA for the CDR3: TGTGCCAGCAGCTTAGTACGCAGGGGAGCGTTGAGCTCCTACAATGAGCAGTTCTTC. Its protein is CASSLVRRGALSSYNEQFF.

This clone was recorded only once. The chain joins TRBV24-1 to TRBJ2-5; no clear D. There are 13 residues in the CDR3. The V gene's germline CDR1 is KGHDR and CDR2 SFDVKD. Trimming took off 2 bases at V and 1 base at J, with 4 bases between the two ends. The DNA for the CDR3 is TGTGCCACCAGTGATTCTATCCAAGAGACCCAGTACTTC. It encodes CATSDSIQETQYF.

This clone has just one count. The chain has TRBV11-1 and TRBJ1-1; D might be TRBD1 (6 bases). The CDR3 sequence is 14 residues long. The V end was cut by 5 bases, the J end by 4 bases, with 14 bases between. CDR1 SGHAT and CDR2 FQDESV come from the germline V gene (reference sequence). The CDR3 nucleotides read TGTGCCAGCAGCCTTTTAGGGGGTGTCACTGAAGCTTTCTTT. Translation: CASSLLGGVTEAFF.

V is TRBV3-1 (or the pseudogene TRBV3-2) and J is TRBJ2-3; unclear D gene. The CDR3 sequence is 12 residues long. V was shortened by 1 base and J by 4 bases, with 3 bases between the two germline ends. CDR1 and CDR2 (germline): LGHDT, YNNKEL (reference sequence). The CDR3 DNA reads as TGTGCCAGCAGCCAAGTCTCAGATACGCAGTATTTT. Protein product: CASSQVSDTQYF.

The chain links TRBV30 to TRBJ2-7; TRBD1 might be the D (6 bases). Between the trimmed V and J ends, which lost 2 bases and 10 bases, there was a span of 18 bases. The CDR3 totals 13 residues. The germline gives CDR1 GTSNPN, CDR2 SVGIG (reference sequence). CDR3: CAWSTGVGARQYF. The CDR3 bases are TGTGCCTGGAGTACCGGGGTGGGGGCTCGACAGTACTTC.

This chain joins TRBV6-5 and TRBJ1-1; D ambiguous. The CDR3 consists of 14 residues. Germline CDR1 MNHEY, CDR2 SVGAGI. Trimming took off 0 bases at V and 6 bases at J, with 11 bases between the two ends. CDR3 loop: CASSYSRVVAEAFF. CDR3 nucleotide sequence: TGTGCCAGCAGTTACTCGAGAGTAGTGGCTGAAGCTTTCTTT.

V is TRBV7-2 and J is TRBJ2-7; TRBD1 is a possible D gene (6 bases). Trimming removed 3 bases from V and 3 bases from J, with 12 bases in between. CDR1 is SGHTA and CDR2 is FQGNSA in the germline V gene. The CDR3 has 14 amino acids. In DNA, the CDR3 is TGTGCCAGCAGCTTTCAGGGGCAGATCTACGAGCAGTACTTC. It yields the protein CASSFQGQIYEQYF.

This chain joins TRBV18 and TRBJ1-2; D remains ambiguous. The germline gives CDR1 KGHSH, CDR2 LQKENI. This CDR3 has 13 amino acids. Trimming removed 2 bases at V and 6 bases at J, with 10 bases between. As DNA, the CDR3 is TGTGCCAGCTCACCAATCCTCGTAGATGGCTACACCTTC. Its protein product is CASSPILVDGYTF.

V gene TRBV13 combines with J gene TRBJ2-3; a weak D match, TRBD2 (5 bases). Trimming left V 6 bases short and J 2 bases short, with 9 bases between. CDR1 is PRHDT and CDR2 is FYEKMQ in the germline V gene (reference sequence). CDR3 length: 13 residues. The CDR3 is CASRLGNTDTQYF. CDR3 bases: TGTGCCAGCAGACTCGGGAACACAGATACGCAGTATTTT.

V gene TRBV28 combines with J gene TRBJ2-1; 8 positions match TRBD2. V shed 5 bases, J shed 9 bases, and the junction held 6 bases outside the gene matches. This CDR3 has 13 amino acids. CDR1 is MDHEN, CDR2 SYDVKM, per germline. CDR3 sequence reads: CASSSGSVGEQFF. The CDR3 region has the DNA TGTGCCAGCAGTAGCGGGAGCGTCGGTGAGCAGTTCTTC.

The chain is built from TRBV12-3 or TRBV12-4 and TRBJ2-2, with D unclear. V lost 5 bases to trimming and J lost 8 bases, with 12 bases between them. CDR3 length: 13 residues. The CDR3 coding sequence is TGTGCCAGCAGTCCGAATCAGAAGGGGGAGCTGTTTTTT. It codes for CASSPNQKGELFF.

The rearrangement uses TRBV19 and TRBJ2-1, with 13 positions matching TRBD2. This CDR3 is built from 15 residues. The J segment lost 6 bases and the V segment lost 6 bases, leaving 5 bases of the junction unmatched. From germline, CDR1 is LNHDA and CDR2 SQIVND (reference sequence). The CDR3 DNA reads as TGTGCCAGTAGACAGACTAGCGGGAGGTTCAATGAGCAGTTCTTC. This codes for CASRQTSGRFNEQFF.

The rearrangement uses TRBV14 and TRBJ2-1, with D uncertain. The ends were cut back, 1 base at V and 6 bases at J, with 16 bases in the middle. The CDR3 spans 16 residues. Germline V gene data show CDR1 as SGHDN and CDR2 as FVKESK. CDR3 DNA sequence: TGTGCCAGCAGCCAAGGAAATTTACGACAAATCAATGAGCAGTTCTTC. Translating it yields CASSQGNLRQINEQFF.

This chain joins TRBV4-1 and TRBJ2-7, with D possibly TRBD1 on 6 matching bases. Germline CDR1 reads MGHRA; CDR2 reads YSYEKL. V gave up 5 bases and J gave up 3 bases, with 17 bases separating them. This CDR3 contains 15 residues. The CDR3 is CASSNIVTGSYEQYF. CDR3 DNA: TGCGCCAGCAGCAATATAGTCACAGGGAGCTACGAGCAGTACTTC.

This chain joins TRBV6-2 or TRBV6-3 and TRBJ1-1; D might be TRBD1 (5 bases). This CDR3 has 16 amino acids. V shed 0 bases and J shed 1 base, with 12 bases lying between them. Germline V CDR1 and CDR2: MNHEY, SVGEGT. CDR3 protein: CASSYSPERGNTEAFF. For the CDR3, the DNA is TGTGCCAGCAGTTACTCCCCCGAAAGGGGGAACACTGAAGCTTTCTTT.

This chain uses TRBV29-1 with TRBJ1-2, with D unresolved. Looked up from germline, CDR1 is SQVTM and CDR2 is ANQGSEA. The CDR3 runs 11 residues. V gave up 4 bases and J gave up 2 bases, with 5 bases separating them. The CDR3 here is CSVAVNYGYTF. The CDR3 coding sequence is TGCAGCGTTGCAGTCAACTATGGCTACACCTTC.